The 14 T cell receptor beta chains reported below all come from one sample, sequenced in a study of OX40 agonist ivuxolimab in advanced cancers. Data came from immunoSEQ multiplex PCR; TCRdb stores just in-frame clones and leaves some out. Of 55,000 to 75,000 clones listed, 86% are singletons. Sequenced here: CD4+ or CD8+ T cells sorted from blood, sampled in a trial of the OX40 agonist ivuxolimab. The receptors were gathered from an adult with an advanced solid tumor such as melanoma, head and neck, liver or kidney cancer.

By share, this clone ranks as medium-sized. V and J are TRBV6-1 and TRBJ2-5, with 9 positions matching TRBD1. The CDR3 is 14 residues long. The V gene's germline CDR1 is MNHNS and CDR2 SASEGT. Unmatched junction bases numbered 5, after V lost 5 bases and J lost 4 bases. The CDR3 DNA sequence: TGTGCCAGCAGTCCCGGACAGGGGAGAGAGACCCAGTACTTC. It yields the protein CASSPGQGRETQYF.

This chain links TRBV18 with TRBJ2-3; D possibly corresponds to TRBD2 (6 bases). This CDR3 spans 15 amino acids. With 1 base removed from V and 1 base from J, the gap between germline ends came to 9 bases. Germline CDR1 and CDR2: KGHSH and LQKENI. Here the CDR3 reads CASSPQRARTDTQYF. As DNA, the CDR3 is TGTGCCAGCTCACCACAGCGGGCCCGCACAGATACGCAGTATTTT.

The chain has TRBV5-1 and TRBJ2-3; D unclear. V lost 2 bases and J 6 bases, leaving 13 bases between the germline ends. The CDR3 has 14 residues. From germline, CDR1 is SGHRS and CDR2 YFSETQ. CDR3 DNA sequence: TGCGCCAGCAGCTTTAGTTCCGTCGCCGATACGCAGTATTTT. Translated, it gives CASSFSSVADTQYF.

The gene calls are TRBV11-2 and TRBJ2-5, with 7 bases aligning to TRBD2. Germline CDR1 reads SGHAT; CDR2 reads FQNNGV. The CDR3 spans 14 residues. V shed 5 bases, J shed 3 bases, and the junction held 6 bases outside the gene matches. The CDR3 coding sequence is TGTGCCAGCAGCCCCGGGACTATAAAAGAGACCCAGTACTTC. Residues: CASSPGTIKETQYF.

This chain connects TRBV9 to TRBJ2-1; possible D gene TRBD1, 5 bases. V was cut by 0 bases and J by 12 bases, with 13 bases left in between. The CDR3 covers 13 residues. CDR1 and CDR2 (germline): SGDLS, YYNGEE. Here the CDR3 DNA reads TGTGCCAGCAGCGTAGAAAGCGCCACAGGGCAGTTCTTC. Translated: CASSVESATGQFF.

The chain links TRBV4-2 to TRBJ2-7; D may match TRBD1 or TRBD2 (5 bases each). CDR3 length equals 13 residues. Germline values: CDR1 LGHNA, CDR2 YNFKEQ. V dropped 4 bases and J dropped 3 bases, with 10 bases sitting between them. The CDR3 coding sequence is TGTGCCAGCAGCCGGGACCCTAACTACGAGCAGTACTTC. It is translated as CASSRDPNYEQYF.

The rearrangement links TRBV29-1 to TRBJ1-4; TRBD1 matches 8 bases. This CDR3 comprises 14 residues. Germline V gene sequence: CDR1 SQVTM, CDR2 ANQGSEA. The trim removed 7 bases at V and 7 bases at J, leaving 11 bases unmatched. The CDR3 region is CSASDRGGGEKLFF. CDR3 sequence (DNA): TGCAGCGCCTCAGACAGGGGAGGGGGTGAAAAACTGTTTTTT.

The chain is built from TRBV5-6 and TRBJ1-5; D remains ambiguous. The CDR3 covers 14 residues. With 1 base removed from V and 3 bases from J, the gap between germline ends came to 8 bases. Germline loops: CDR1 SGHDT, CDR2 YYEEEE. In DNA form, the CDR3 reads TGTGCCAGCAGCTTGTATGGGTACAATCAGCCCCAGCATTTT. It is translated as CASSLYGYNQPQHF.

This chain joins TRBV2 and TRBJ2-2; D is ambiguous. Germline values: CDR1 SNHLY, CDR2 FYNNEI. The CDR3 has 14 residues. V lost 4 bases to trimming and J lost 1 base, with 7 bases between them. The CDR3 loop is CASSAPKNTGELFF. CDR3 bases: TGTGCCAGCAGTGCCCCCAAGAACACCGGGGAGCTGTTTTTT.

The CDR3: CASTTTVTYEQYF. The CDR3 bases are TGTGCCAGCACCACGACGGTAACCTACGAGCAGTACTTC. The chain carries TRBV2 and TRBJ2-7; D is unclear. Trimming stripped 7 bases from V and 2 bases from J, with 12 bases between. Per the germline V gene, CDR1 is SNHLY and CDR2 is FYNNEI. CDR3 length: 13 residues.

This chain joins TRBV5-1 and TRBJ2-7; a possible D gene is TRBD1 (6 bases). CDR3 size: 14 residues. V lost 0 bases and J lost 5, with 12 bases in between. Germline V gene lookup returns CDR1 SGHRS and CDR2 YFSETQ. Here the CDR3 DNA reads TGCGCCAGCAGCTTGGGTTCAGGGGTCAACGAGCAGTACTTC. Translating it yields CASSLGSGVNEQYF.

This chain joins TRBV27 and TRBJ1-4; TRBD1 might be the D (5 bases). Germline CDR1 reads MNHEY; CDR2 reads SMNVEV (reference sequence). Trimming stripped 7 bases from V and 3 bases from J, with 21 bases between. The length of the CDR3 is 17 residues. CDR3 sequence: CASKATGTRTPNEKLFF. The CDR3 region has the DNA TGTGCCAGCAAAGCTACCGGGACCAGGACCCCTAATGAAAAACTGTTTTTT. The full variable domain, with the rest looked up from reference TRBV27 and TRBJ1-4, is EAQVTQNPRYLITVTGKKLTVTCSQNMNHEYMSWYRQDPGLGLRQIYYSMNVEVTDKGDVPEGYKVSRKEKRNFPLILESPSPNQTSLYFCASKATGTRTPNEKLFFGSGTQLSVL.

CDR3 protein: CASSLSSDSTNEKLFF. The CDR3 nucleotides are TGCGCCAGCAGCTTGTCCAGCGACTCAACTAATGAAAAACTGTTTTTT. The J gene is TRBJ1-4, the V gene TRBV5-1; D remains ambiguous. V shed 1 base and J shed 0 bases, with 10 bases lying between them. The CDR3 covers 16 residues. Germline CDR1 SGHRS, CDR2 YFSETQ.

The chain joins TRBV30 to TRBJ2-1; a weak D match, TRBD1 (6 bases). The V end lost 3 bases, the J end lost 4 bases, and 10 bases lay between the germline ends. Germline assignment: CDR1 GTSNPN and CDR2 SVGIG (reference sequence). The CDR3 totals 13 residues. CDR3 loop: CAWRWGQYNEQFF. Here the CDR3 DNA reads TGTGCCTGGAGATGGGGGCAGTACAATGAGCAGTTCTTC.